This entry lists 26 T cell receptor beta chains sequenced from one sample in a study of cytomegalovirus exposure and HLA in healthy donors. PCR primers comprised 60 Vbeta and 13 Jbeta primers. The assay was immunoSEQ multiplex PCR, and TCRdb's table has in-frame clones only and misses some. The repertoire includes some 150,000 clones, roughly 80% of them detected once, and 3% to 3.5% sits in the top ten. Source material: PBMCs. Receptors originate from a male donor in good health and CMV-seronegative.

The chain carries TRBV7-9 and TRBJ1-2, with TRBD1 matching over 8 bases. V was clipped by 5 bases and J by 4 bases; unmatched bases: 6. This CDR3 contains 14 residues. Looked up from germline, CDR1 is SEHNR and CDR2 is FQNEAQ (reference sequence). CDR3 in amino acids: CASSGDRGTYGYTF. The CDR3, as DNA: TGTGCCAGCAGCGGTGACAGGGGAACCTATGGCTACACCTTC.

The chain is built from TRBV18 and TRBJ2-5; 10 nucleotides agree with TRBD2. The germline V gene has CDR1 KGHSH and CDR2 LQKENI. This CDR3 has 14 residues. The V segment lost 11 bases and the J segment 5 bases; nucleotides outside the gene matches: 11. The DNA of the CDR3 is TGTGCCGCCCGTCTAGCGGGGGTGCAGGAGACCCAGTACTTC. Protein: CAARLAGVQETQYF.

The J gene is TRBJ2-7, the V gene TRBV28; 9 bases fit TRBD2. This CDR3 region has 11 residues. CDR1 MDHEN and CDR2 SYDVKM come from the germline V gene. The CDR3 region has the DNA TGTGTTAGCGGGAGCTCCTACGAGCAGTACTTC. Amino acid sequence: CVSGSSYEQYF.

The chain is built from TRBV19 and TRBJ1-6; D gene unclear. Trimming shortened V by 7 bases and J by 0 bases, and 7 bases separated the two germline ends. CDR1 and CDR2 from the germline V gene are LNHDA and SQIVND (reference sequence). This CDR3 comprises 14 residues. Here the CDR3 DNA reads TGTGCCAGTATGGAGAGCTCCTATAATTCACCCCTCCACTTT. Its translation is CASMESSYNSPLHF.

This chain joins TRBV2 and TRBJ1-3, with a possible D match to TRBD1 (5 bases). The CDR3 is 15 residues long. Germline CDR1 and CDR2: SNHLY and FYNNEI. The V end lost 4 bases, the J end lost 4 bases, and 14 bases lay between the germline ends. CDR3 nucleotides: TGTGCCAGCAGTGTTGTCAGGGCGGGGGGAAACACCATATATTTT. Translated: CASSVVRAGGNTIYF.

This chain links TRBV6-5 with TRBJ2-2; D uncertain. Trimming stripped 6 bases from V and 4 bases from J, with 15 bases between. Per germline, CDR1 MNHEY and CDR2 SVGAGI. The length of the CDR3 is 15 residues. DNA for the CDR3: TGTGCCAGCAGCCTCTCGCGAGTGCGCACCGGGGAGCTGTTTTTT. Encoded protein: CASSLSRVRTGELFF.

The chain combines TRBV5-1 with TRBJ1-1, with 9 bases lining up with TRBD1. Germline lookup yields CDR1 SGHRS and CDR2 YFSETQ. This CDR3 has 14 residues. J gave up 1 base and V 4 bases, and 2 bases lay outside the gene matches. The CDR3 DNA follows: TGCGCCAGCAGCCGGGACAGGGAGAACACTGAAGCTTTCTTT. The encoded protein is CASSRDRENTEAFF.

This chain uses TRBV7-2 with TRBJ2-1; 9 bases line up with TRBD2. J lost 7 bases, V lost 1 base, and 5 bases had no gene match. The CDR3 covers 15 residues. Germline V lookup: CDR1 SGHTA, CDR2 FQGNSA. CDR3 amino acids: CASSLDAGGPNEQFF. CDR3 DNA sequence: TGTGCCAGCAGCTTAGATGCGGGAGGGCCTAATGAGCAGTTCTTC.

The chain uses TRBV11-2 and TRBJ2-7; D uncertain. V was trimmed by 5 bases and J by 5 bases, leaving 4 bases between them. The CDR3 is 10 amino acids. Looked up from germline, CDR1 is SGHAT and CDR2 is FQNNGV. The CDR3 loop is CASSLNEQYF. CDR3 in DNA: TGTGCCAGCAGCCTTAACGAGCAGTACTTC.

On this clone: A read error may account for a junction end that differs from germline. Within the sample, other DNA sequences also encode this same CDR3. The chain is built from TRBV19 and TRBJ2-3, with 9 nucleotides matching TRBD1. Germline CDR1 reads LNHDA; CDR2 reads SQIVND (reference sequence). This CDR3 region has 18 residues. The CDR3 reads CASSIGQGPIFSTDTQYF. The CDR3, as DNA: TGTGCCAGTAGTATCGGACAGGGGCCCATCTTTAGCACAGATACGCAGTACTTT.

V and J are TRBV5-1 and TRBJ1-5; D unclear. The CDR3 has 15 residues. V was pared by 0 bases and J by 5 bases, with 12 bases between. The germline CDR1 and CDR2 sequences are SGHRS and YFSETQ. The CDR3 spells CASSLAGKYDQPQHF. The CDR3 region has the DNA TGCGCCAGCAGCTTGGCGGGAAAGTACGATCAGCCCCAGCATTTT.

The table lists this clone with a count of one. V and J are TRBV29-1 and TRBJ1-2; D possibly corresponds to TRBD1 (5 bases). V was pared by 5 bases and J by 5 bases, with 21 bases between. Germline loops: CDR1 SQVTM, CDR2 ANQGSEA. The CDR3 covers 15 residues. The DNA of the CDR3 is TGCAGCGTTTCTACCACGATCGGGGCGGGGTATGGCTACACCTTC. Protein product: CSVSTTIGAGYGYTF.

The chain is built from TRBV11-2 and TRBJ1-4; no reliable D call. V was cut by 4 bases and J by 4 bases, with 10 bases left in between. This CDR3 comprises 14 residues. CDR1 and CDR2 from the germline V gene are SGHAT and FQNNGV. The CDR3 here is CASSSGSYNEKLFF. Here the CDR3 DNA reads TGTGCCAGCAGCTCTGGCAGTTATAATGAAAAACTGTTTTTT.

The chain uses TRBV6-5 and TRBJ2-1; 7 bases line up with TRBD1. V trimming: 5 bases; J trimming: 3 bases; junction bases outside the gene matches: 7. The CDR3 spans 15 residues. Germline CDR1 is MNHEY and CDR2 is SVGAGI. For the CDR3, the DNA is TGTGCCAGCAGTCCACTGGGACAGATCTACAATGAGCAGTTCTTC. Protein: CASSPLGQIYNEQFF.

The chain links TRBV7-9 to TRBJ2-7; the D gene is possibly TRBD2 (6 bases). There are 15 residues in the CDR3. Between the trimmed V and J ends, which lost 1 base and 2 bases, there was a span of 12 bases. Per germline, CDR1 SEHNR and CDR2 FQNEAQ (reference sequence). CDR3 DNA: TGTGCCAGCAGCTTAGGGTTAGCGGCCGCCTACGAGCAGTACTTC. As protein: CASSLGLAAAYEQYF. The full variable domain, in which reference TRBV7-9 and TRBJ2-7 provide the parts outside the CDR3, is DTGVSQNPRHKITKRGQNVTFRCDPISEHNRLYWYRQTLGQGPEFLTYFQNEAQLEKSRLLSDRFSAERPKGSFSTLEIQRTEQGDSAMYLCASSLGLAAAYEQYFGPGTRLTVT.

The rearrangement uses TRBV7-2 and TRBJ2-7, with D possibly being TRBD1 (6 bases). Trimming stripped 5 bases from V and 0 bases from J, with 20 bases between. Germline loops: CDR1 SGHTA, CDR2 FQGNSA. The CDR3 runs to 17 residues. The CDR3 here is CASSQDPGTHFSYEQYF. DNA of the CDR3: TGTGCCAGCAGCCAAGATCCGGGGACACACTTCTCCTACGAGCAGTACTTC. Using reference TRBV7-2 and TRBJ2-7 for the parts outside the CDR3, the full variable domain is GAGVSQSPSNKVTEKGKDVELRCDPISGHTALYWYRQSLGQGLEFLIYFQGNSAPDKSGLPSDRFSAERTGGSVSTLTIQRTQQEDSAVYLCASSQDPGTHFSYEQYFGPGTRLTVT.

The V call is TRBV30, the J call TRBJ1-2, with D unresolved. V lost 2 bases, J lost 13 bases, and 11 bases lay in between. This CDR3 comprises 10 residues. Germline V CDR1 and CDR2: GTSNPN, SVGIG (reference sequence). In nucleotides, the CDR3 is TGTGCCTGGAGTCCCTCACTTGTCACCTTC. Protein product: CAWSPSLVTF.

This clone was observed a single time. The V and J genes are TRBV19 and TRBJ2-1; 9 positions match TRBD1. Germline trimming cut 9 bases from V and 5 bases from J; bases unmatched to any gene: 11. This CDR3 comprises 15 residues. Germline V gene data show CDR1 as LNHDA and CDR2 as SQIVND (reference sequence). CDR3 nucleotides: TGTGCCAGCTCCATCGGGACAGGGAGTGACAATGAGCAGTTCTTC. This encodes CASSIGTGSDNEQFF.

The J gene is TRBJ2-5, the V gene TRBV2; D is perhaps TRBD1 (6 bases). This CDR3 spans 14 amino acids. V lost 7 bases and J 5 bases, leaving 17 bases between the germline ends. Germline V gene data show CDR1 as SNHLY and CDR2 as FYNNEI. This CDR3 is CASNFGQPGETQYF. CDR3 bases: TGTGCCAGCAACTTTGGACAGCCTGGCGAGACCCAGTACTTC.

The rearrangement links TRBV6-4 to TRBJ2-2; D uncertain. The CDR3 consists of 14 residues. The V end was cut by 4 bases, the J end by 4 bases, with 10 bases between. Germline V lookup: CDR1 MRHNA, CDR2 SNTAGT. The CDR3 nucleotides are TGTGCCAGCAGTGCGTCAGGCCCCACCGGGGAGCTGTTTTTT. Protein sequence: CASSASGPTGELFF.

The chain combines TRBV7-6 with TRBJ2-2; D is possibly TRBD1 (6 bases). The CDR3 extends over 16 amino acids. V lost 4 bases and J 3 bases, leaving 15 bases between the germline ends. CDR1 is SGHVS, CDR2 FNYEAQ, per germline. CDR3 residues: CASSSDRPPYTGELFF. CDR3 sequence (DNA): TGTGCCAGCAGCTCAGACAGGCCTCCTTACACCGGGGAGCTGTTTTTT.

V gene TRBV7-6 combines with J gene TRBJ2-7; TRBD1 matches 8 bases. V dropped 2 bases and J dropped 6; count of bases not matched to a gene: 9. CDR1 SGHVS and CDR2 FNYEAQ come from the germline V gene. The CDR3 consists of 15 residues. DNA for the CDR3: TGTGCCAGCAGCTTAATCCCCGGGACAGGTTGCGAGCAGTACTTC. Protein product: CASSLIPGTGCEQYF.

This chain joins TRBV7-2 and TRBJ1-4; the D gene is possibly TRBD1 (5 bases). The germline V gene has CDR1 SGHTA and CDR2 FQGNSA. Trimming removed 0 bases at V and 6 bases at J, with 8 bases between. The CDR3 contains 14 residues. The CDR3 protein is CASSLAGRDEKLFF. CDR3 DNA sequence: TGTGCCAGCAGCTTAGCAGGCAGGGATGAAAAACTGTTTTTT.

The V call is TRBV2, the J call TRBJ2-7; 9 bases match TRBD1. CDR3 length: 15 residues. J lost 4 bases, V lost 3 bases, and 7 bases had no gene match. Germline CDR1 is SNHLY and CDR2 is FYNNEI. CDR3 amino acids: CASSEGTGGVYEQYF. In DNA form, the CDR3 reads TGTGCCAGCAGTGAGGGAACAGGGGGCGTTTACGAGCAGTACTTC.

This chain connects TRBV11-2 to TRBJ1-1; the match to TRBD1 covers 9 bases. The V gene end was trimmed by 4 bases and the J gene end by 2 bases; junction bases not matched to a gene: 2. From germline, CDR1 is SGHAT and CDR2 FQNNGV. The CDR3 has 14 amino acids. The CDR3 is CASSWTGANTEAFF. CDR3 DNA sequence: TGTGCCAGCAGCTGGACAGGGGCCAACACTGAAGCTTTCTTT. The variable domain in full, completed from reference TRBV11-2 and TRBJ1-1, reads EAGVAQSPRYKIIEKRQSVAFWCNPISGHATLYWYQQILGQGPKLLIQFQNNGVVDDSQLPKDRFSAERLKGVDSTLKIQPAKLEDSAVYLCASSWTGANTEAFFGQGTRLTVV.

The chain is built from TRBV18 and TRBJ1-4; the D is unclear. V was cut by 3 bases and J by 12 bases, with 17 bases left in between. The V gene's germline CDR1 is KGHSH and CDR2 LQKENI. CDR3 length: 14 amino acids. The CDR3 reads CASSPGMREEELFF. CDR3 DNA sequence: TGTGCCAGCTCACCCGGGATGAGGGAAGAGGAACTGTTTTTT. Supplemented by reference TRBV18 and TRBJ1-4, the full variable domain reads NAGVMQNPRHLVRRRGQEARLRCSPMKGHSHVYWYRQLPEEGLKFMVYLQKENIIDESGMPKERFSAEFPKEGPSILRIQQVVRGDSAAYFCASSPGMREEELFFGSGTQLSVL.